These T cell receptor beta chains were read from a single sample in a study of response to subunit inactivated influenza vaccine. TCRdb redid the calling of the RT-PCR reads with MiXCR, one entry per CDR3 protein. This sample has roughly 760,000 distinct CDR3 sequences, with 21% found just once. Material: PBMCs from blood, obtained around 5 days after vaccination. These receptors originate from a man in his fifties or sixties who received an inactivated influenza vaccine. Each CDR3 is given with its conserved first and last residue. Fields, in order: D gene, J gene, clone size, V gene, CDR3 DNA, CDR3 protein. D genes are given only for firm matches. Not all rows give a size; the values are once, few, many and, for expanded clones, a class.

TRBD2 TRBJ2-5 few TRBV7-9 TGTGCCAGCAGCCCCCATGAGGGACTAGCGGGAGAGACCCAGTACTTC CASSPHEGLAGETQYF
TRBD1 TRBJ1-1 many TRBV7-2 TGTGCCAGCAGCCGGGGACAGCTATTGGGCACTGAAGCTTTCTTT CASSRGQLLGTEAFF
. TRBJ2-3 . TRBV27 TGTGCCAGCAGTTGGACCCGCACAGATACGCAGTATTTT CASSWTRTDTQYF
. TRBJ2-6 many TRBV6-5 TGTGCCAGCAGTTACTCGCAAGCTGGGGCCAACGTCCTGACTTTC CASSYSQAGANVLTF
. TRBJ2-3 . TRBV5-1 TGCGCCAGCAGCTTGGTCGGGGACGGAGCAGATACGCAGTATTTT CASSLVGDGADTQYF
TRBD2 TRBJ2-7 few TRBV6-2/TRBV6-3 TGTGCCAGCAGAACAACGATAGCGGGAGCAGAAGGCGAGCAGTACTTC CASRTTIAGAEGEQYF
. TRBJ1-1 . TRBV6-2/TRBV6-3 TGTGCCAGCAGGGCATGGGCCCTCGCTGAAGCTTTCTTT CASRAWALAEAFF
. TRBJ2-7 few TRBV6-1 TGTGCCAGCAGACTCAGGACAGCCTCCTACGAGCAGTACTTC CASRLRTASYEQYF
. TRBJ2-7 few TRBV9 TGTGCCAGCAGCGTAGGTCCACAGCACTACGAGCAGTACTTC CASSVGPQHYEQYF
TRBD2 TRBJ2-1 . TRBV12-3/TRBV12-4 TGTGCCAGCAGTTTACGCGGGGGGAGCTCCTACAATGAGCAGTTCTTC CASSLRGGSSYNEQFF
. TRBJ2-2 few TRBV10-3 TGTGCCATCAGTGAGTCCCTTCCGAACACCGGGGAGCTGTTTTTT CAISESLPNTGELFF
TRBD2 TRBJ2-1 few TRBV9 TGTGCCAGCAGCGTAGAGGGGCCGGGGCGGGGGAATGAGCAGTTCTTC CASSVEGPGRGNEQFF
. TRBJ2-2 few TRBV20-1 TGCAGTGCTCAGGGGCCCCCACGCGGTACCGGGGAGCTGTTTTTT CSAQGPPRGTGELFF
. TRBJ2-3 few TRBV11-2 TGTGCCAGCAGCTTGAGCCTTTTTGTCACAGATACGCAGTATTTT CASSLSLFVTDTQYF
. TRBJ1-5 few TRBV10-3 TGTGCCATCAGTGAAAGATATAGCAATCAGCCCCAGCATTTT CAISERYSNQPQHF
. TRBJ2-3 many TRBV5-5 TGTGCCAGCGTCAGGGAAGATACGCAGTATTTT CASVREDTQYF
TRBD1 TRBJ2-7 many TRBV29-1 TGCAGCGTTGTGGGACAGGGCGTCGAGCAGTACTTC CSVVGQGVEQYF
TRBD1 TRBJ2-1 few TRBV6-5 TGTGCCAGCAGTTACTCTCCCCTGATTGGACAGGGGGCGCAGAATGAGCAGTTCTTC CASSYSPLIGQGAQNEQFF
. TRBJ2-2 many TRBV12-3/TRBV12-4 TGTGCCAGCACCAGGGATTCAGCCGCGAACACCGGGGAGCTGTTTTTT CASTRDSAANTGELFF
TRBD1 TRBJ2-7 . TRBV4-2 TGTGCCAGCAGCCAAGACGGACAGGGGGGCGAGCAGTACTTC CASSQDGQGGEQYF
TRBD1 TRBJ2-7 . TRBV7-9 TGTGCCAGCAGCTTTGGGACAGGGGGATACTACGAGCAGTACTTC CASSFGTGGYYEQYF
. TRBJ1-1 few TRBV5-6 TGTGCCAGCATCGTCGGGCACTTGAACACTGAAGCTTTCTTT CASIVGHLNTEAFF
. TRBJ1-2 . TRBV30 TGTGCCTGGAGTGTACTTTTGAACTATGGCTACACCTTC CAWSVLLNYGYTF
. TRBJ2-3 once TRBV5-1 TGCGCCAGCAGCTTGGCAGGCAGCCCAGATACGCAGTATTTT CASSLAGSPDTQYF
. TRBJ1-5 . TRBV30 TGTGCCTGGAGTCAGGGCCTGGATCAGCCCCAGCATTTT CAWSQGLDQPQHF
TRBD1 TRBJ2-7 few TRBV15 TGTGCCACCAGCAGAGGGACAGGGGCCTACGAGCAGTACTTC CATSRGTGAYEQYF
TRBD2 TRBJ2-7 . TRBV27 TGTGCCAGCAGTCAAGGACTAGCCGTCTTCCACGAGCAGTACTTC CASSQGLAVFHEQYF
. TRBJ2-7 . TRBV4-1 TGCGCCAGCAGCCAATCCGGCTCCTACGAGCAGTACTTC CASSQSGSYEQYF
TRBD1 TRBJ2-1 few TRBV20-1 TGCAGTGCTAGGGGACAGGGAAAACTTTTTCCTGGCTACAATGAGCAGTTCTTC CSARGQGKLFPGYNEQFF
TRBD1 TRBJ2-5 . TRBV29-1 TGCAGCGCCAGGGACAGCCGTCAAGAGACCCAGTACTTC CSARDSRQETQYF
. TRBJ2-2 few TRBV10-3 TGTGCCATCAGTGAGCCCCCGGGCGGAGTGACGGGATCGAACACCGGGGAGCTGTTTTTT CAISEPPGGVTGSNTGELFF
. TRBJ2-3 . TRBV20-1 TGCAGTGCTACGATTTTTGGACAGGGAGGGAGCACAGATACGCAGTATTTT CSATIFGQGGSTDTQYF
TRBD1 TRBJ2-7 . TRBV5-1 TGCGCCAGCAGCCGGGGACAGGAGACCTACGAGCAGTACTTC CASSRGQETYEQYF